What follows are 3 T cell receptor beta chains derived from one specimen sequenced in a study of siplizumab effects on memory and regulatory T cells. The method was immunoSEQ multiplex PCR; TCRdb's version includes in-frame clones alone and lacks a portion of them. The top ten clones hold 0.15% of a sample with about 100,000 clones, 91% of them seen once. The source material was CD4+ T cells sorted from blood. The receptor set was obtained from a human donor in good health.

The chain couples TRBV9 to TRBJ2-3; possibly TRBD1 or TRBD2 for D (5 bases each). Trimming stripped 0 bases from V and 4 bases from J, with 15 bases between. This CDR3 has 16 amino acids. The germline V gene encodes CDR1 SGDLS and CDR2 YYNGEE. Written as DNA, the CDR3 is TGTGCCAGCAGCGTAGGGGTGGGGACGGGGTCAGATACGCAGTATTTT. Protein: CASSVGVGTGSDTQYF.

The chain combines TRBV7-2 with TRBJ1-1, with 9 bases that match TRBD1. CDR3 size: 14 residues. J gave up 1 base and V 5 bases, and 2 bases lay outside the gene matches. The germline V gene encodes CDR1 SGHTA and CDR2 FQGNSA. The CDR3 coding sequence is TGTGCCAGCAGCCAACAGGGGGCGAACACTGAAGCTTTCTTT. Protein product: CASSQQGANTEAFF.

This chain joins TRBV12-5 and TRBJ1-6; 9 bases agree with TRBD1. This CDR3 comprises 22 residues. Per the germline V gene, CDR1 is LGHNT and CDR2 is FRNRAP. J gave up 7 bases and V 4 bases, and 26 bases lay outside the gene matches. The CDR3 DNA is TGTGCTAGTGGTTCCACCTCCGGGACAGGGACTAACCTGAACAATTGGAATTCACCCCTCCACTTT. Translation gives CASGSTSGTGTNLNNWNSPLHF.